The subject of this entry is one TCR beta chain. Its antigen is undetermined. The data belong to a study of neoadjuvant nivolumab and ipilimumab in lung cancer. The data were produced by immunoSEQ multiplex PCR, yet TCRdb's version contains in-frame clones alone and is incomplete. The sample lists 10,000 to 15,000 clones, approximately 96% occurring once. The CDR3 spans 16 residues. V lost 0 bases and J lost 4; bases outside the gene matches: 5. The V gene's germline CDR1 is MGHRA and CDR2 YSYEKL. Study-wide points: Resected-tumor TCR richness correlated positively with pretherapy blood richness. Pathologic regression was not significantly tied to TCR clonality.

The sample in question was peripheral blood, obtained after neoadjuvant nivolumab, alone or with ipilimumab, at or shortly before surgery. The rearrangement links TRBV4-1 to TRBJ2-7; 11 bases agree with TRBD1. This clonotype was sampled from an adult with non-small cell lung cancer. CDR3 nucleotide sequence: TGCGCCAGCAGCCAAGAGAGGACAGGGGGCCGGTACGAGCAGTACTTC. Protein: CASSQERTGGRYEQYF.